A single sample gave rise to the 11 T cell receptor beta chains below, sequenced in a study of OX40 agonist ivuxolimab in advanced cancers. Only in-frame clones appear in the TCRdb table, and some are missing; sequencing was by immunoSEQ multiplex PCR. The sample lists about 79,000 clones, 70% to 90% occurring once. Here the sequenced sample was CD4+ or CD8+ T cells sorted from blood, taken in a trial of the OX40 agonist ivuxolimab. The receptors originated from an adult with an advanced solid tumor such as melanoma, head and neck, liver or kidney cancer.

The chain links TRBV11-2 to TRBJ2-3, with 8 bases fitting TRBD1. Trimming took 5 bases from V and 0 from J; bases not matched to a gene: 4. Germline CDR1 SGHAT, CDR2 FQNNGV. This CDR3 contains 15 residues. Here the CDR3 DNA reads TGTGCCAGCAGCGCACAGGGGGTTAGCACAGATACGCAGTATTTT. Its protein is CASSAQGVSTDTQYF.

J is TRBJ1-4 and V is TRBV28, with TRBD1 matching 8 bases. This CDR3 region has 13 residues. Trimming cost V 4 bases and J 6 bases; bases outside gene matches: 1. Germline CDR1 is MDHEN and CDR2 is SYDVKM. CDR3 in amino acids: CASSWDRHEKLFF. In nucleotides, the CDR3 is TGTGCCAGCAGTTGGGACAGGCATGAAAAACTGTTTTTT. The full variable domain, in which reference TRBV28 and TRBJ1-4 provide the parts outside the CDR3, is DVKVTQSSRYLVKRTGEKVFLECVQDMDHENMFWYRQDPGLGLRLIYFSYDVKMKEKGDIPEGYSVSREKKERFSLILESASTNQTSMYLCASSWDRHEKLFFGSGTQLSVL.

This clone was recorded once. The chain recombines TRBV13 with TRBJ2-7, with 9 bases identical to TRBD1. V shed 2 bases and J 5 bases; nucleotides not matched to a gene: 10. Germline V gene data show CDR1 as PRHDT and CDR2 as FYEKMQ (reference sequence). This CDR3 comprises 16 residues. Written as DNA, the CDR3 is TGTGCCAGCAGCTTATTCCCGGGACAGGGTCTCCACGAGCAGTACTTC. The encoded protein is CASSLFPGQGLHEQYF.

The CDR3 nucleotides are TGCGCCAGCATTTCCAATGAGCAGTTCTTC. Translating it yields CASISNEQFF. The chain couples TRBV23-1 to TRBJ2-1; no definite D call. TRBV23-1 is known as an ORF, though its function is uncertain. The V end lost 7 bases, the J end lost 6 bases, and 4 bases lay between the germline ends. CDR3 size: 10 residues.

The CDR3 coding sequence is TGTGCCATCAGTGAACCTAGCAACAATGAGCAGTTCTTC. It translates to CAISEPSNNEQFF. J is TRBJ2-1 and V is TRBV10-3; D perhaps matches TRBD2 (5 bases). The CDR3 extends over 13 amino acids. The germline V gene encodes CDR1 ENHRY and CDR2 SYGVKD. Trimming removed 3 bases from V and 5 bases from J, with 8 bases in between.

V gene TRBV28 combines with J gene TRBJ2-2; 7 positions match TRBD2. Germline CDR1 and CDR2: MDHEN and SYDVKM. The CDR3 is 14 residues long. After removal of 5 bases from V and 1 base from J, the junction contained 1 base not matched to a gene. The CDR3 sequence is CASSPGGNTGELFF. The CDR3 DNA reads TGTGCCAGCAGTCCGGGGGGGAACACCGGGGAGCTGTTTTTT.

This chain's CDR3 is CASSARDRANEQFF. In DNA, the CDR3 is TGTGCCAGCAGCGCGCGGGACAGGGCCAATGAGCAGTTCTTC. The rearrangement links TRBV11-3 to TRBJ2-1; 9 nucleotides line up with TRBD1. CDR3 length: 14 amino acids. V shed 5 bases and J 6 bases; nucleotides not matched to a gene: 5. In germline, CDR1 is SGHNT, CDR2 YENEEA.

The V call is TRBV18, the J call TRBJ2-3; D uncertain. Trimming cost V 0 bases and J 4 bases, with 5 bases left between them. From germline, CDR1 is KGHSH and CDR2 LQKENI. This CDR3 comprises 13 residues. For the CDR3, the DNA is TGTGCCAGCTCACCACCGGGCCCAGATACGCAGTATTTT. Its protein product is CASSPPGPDTQYF.

This chain connects TRBV11-3 to TRBJ2-7; D not certain. The germline V and J ends were trimmed by 5 bases and 4 bases, with 12 bases remaining between them. The CDR3 length is 13 residues. Germline values: CDR1 SGHNT, CDR2 YENEEA. The CDR3 protein is CASSTDGRYEQYF. Written as DNA, the CDR3 is TGTGCCAGCAGCACCGATGGGCGGTACGAGCAGTACTTC.

The chain joins TRBV19 to TRBJ1-2, with D hard to call. V was clipped by 6 bases and J by 3 bases, with 14 bases between them. Per the germline V gene, CDR1 is LNHDA and CDR2 is SQIVND (reference sequence). The CDR3 contains 14 residues. This chain's CDR3 is CASRLENRDYGYTF. DNA for the CDR3: TGTGCCAGTAGGCTAGAGAACCGGGACTATGGCTACACCTTC.

In the case of this clone: Its ends do not fully match the called genes, so a read error is possible. The V gene is TRBV5-1, the J gene TRBJ2-6; 7 nucleotides line up with TRBD1. This CDR3 is 13 amino acids long. Germline V CDR1 and CDR2: SGHRS, YFSETQ. The CDR3: CACRGTGANVLTF. CDR3 coding DNA: TGCGCCTGCAGGGGGACCGGGGCCAACGTCCTGACTTTC.